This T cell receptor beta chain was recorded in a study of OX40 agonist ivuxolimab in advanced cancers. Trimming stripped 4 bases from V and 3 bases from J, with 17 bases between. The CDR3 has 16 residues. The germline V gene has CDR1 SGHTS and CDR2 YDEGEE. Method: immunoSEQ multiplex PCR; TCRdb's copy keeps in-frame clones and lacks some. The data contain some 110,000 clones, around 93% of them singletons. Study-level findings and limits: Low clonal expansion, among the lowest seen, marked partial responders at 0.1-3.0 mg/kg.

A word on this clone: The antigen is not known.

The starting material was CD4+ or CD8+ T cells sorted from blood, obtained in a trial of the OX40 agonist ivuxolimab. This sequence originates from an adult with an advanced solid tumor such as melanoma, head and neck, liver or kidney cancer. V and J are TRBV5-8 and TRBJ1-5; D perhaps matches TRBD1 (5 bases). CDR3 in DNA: TGTGCCAGCAGCCCCCCCGGGCGGGGGACCAATCAGCCCCAGCATTTT. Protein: CASSPPGRGTNQPQHF.